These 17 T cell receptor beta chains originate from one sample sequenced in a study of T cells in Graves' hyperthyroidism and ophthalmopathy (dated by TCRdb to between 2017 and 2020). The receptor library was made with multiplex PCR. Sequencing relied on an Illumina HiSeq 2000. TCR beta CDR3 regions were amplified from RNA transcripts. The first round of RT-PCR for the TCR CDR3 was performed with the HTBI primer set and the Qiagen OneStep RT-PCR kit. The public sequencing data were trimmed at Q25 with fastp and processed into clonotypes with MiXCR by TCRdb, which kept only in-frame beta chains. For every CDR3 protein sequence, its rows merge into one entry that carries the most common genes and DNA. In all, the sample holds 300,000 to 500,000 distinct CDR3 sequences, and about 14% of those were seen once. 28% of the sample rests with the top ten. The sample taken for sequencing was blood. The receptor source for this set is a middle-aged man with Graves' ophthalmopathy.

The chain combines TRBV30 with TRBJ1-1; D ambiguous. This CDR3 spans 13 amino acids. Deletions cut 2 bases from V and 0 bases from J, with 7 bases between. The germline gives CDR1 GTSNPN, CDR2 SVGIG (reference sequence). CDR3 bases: TGTGCCTGGAGTTTAACACTGAACACTGAAGCTTTCTTT. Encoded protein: CAWSLTLNTEAFF.

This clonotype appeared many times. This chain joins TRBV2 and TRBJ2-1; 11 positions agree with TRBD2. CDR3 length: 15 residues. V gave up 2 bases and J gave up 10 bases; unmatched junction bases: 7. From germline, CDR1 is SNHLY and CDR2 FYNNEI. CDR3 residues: CASSESLAGGGEQFF. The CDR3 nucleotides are TGTGCCAGCAGTGAAAGCCTAGCGGGAGGCGGCGAGCAGTTCTTC.

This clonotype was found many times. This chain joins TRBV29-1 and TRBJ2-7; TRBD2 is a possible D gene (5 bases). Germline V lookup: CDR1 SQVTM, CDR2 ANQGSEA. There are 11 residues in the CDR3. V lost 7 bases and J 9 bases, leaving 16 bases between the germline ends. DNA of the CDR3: TGCAGCGCCCGGAGGCTTGACGGGCAGTACTTC. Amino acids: CSARRLDGQYF.

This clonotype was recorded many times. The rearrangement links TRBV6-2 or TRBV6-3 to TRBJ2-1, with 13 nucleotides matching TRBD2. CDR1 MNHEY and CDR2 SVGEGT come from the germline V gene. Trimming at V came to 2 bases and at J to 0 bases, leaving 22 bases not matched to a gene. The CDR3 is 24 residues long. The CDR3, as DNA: TGTGCCAGCAGTTACCCCGGGACAATTGGTGGGACTAGCGGGACGGCGTCCTCCTACAATGAGCAGTTCTTC. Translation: CASSYPGTIGGTSGTASSYNEQFF.

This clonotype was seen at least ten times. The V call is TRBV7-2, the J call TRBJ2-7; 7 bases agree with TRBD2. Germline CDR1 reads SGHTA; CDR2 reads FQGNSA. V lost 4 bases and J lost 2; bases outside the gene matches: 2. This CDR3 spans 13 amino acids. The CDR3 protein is CASSSTSPYEQYF. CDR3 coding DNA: TGTGCCAGCAGCTCGACTAGCCCCTACGAGCAGTACTTC. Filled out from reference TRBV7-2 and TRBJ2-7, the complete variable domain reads GAGVSQSPSNKVTEKGKDVELRCDPISGHTALYWYRQSLGQGLEFLIYFQGNSAPDKSGLPSDRFSAERTGGSVSTLTIQRTQQEDSAVYLCASSSTSPYEQYFGPGTRLTVT.

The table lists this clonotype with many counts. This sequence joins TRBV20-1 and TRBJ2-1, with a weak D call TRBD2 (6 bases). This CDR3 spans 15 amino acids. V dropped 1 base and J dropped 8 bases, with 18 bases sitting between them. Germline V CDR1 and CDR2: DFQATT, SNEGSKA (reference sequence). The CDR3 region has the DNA TGCAGTGCTAGAGTGGAGGGGATGACGCGTTATGAGCAGTTCTTC. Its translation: CSARVEGMTRYEQFF.

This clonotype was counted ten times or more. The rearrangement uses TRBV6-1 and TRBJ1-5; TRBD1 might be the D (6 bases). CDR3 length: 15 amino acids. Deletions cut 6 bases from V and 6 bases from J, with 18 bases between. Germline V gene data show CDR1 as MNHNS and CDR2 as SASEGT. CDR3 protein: CASSATGSLGQPQHF. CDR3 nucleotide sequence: TGTGCCAGCAGCGCTACAGGGTCTCTAGGTCAGCCCCAGCATTTT.

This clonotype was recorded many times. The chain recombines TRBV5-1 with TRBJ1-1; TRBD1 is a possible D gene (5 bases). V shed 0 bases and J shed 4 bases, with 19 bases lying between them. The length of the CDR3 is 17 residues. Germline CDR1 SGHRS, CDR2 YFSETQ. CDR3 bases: TGCGCCAGCAGCTTGGCAGGCGCGGGACGGTATTCCACTGAAGCTTTCTTT. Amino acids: CASSLAGAGRYSTEAFF.

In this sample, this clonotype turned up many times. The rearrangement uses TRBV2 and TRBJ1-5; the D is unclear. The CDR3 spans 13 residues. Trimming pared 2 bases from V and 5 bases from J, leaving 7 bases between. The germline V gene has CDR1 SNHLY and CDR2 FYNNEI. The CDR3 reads CASSEMKDQPQHF. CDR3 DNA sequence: TGTGCCAGCAGTGAAATGAAGGATCAGCCCCAGCATTTT.

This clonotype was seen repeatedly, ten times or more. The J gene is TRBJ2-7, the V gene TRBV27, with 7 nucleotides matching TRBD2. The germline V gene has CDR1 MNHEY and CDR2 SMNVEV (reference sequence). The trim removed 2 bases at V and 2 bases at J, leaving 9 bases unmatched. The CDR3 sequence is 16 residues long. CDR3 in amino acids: CASSLELAPSTYEQYF. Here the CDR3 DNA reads TGTGCCAGCAGTTTAGAACTAGCGCCCTCCACCTACGAGCAGTACTTC.

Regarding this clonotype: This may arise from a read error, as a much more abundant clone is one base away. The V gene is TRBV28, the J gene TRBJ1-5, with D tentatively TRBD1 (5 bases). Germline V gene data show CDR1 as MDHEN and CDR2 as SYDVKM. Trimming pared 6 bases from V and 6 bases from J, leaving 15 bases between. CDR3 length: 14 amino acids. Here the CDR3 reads CASREQEAGQPQHF. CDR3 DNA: TGTGCCAGCAGGGAACAGGAGGCCGGTCAGCCCCAGCATTTT.

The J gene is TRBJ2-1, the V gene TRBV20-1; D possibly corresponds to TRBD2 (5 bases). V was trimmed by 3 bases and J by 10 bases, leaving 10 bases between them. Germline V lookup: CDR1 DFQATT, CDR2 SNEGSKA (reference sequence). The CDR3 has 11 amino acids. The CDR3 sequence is CSASRGAEQFF. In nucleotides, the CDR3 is TGCAGTGCTAGCCGGGGTGCGGAGCAGTTCTTC.

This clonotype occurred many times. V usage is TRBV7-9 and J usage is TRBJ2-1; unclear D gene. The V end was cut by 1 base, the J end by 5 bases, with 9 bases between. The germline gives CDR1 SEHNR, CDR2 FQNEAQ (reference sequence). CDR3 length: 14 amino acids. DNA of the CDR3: TGTGCCAGCAGCTTAGGACTTACAGACAATGAGCAGTTCTTC. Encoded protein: CASSLGLTDNEQFF.

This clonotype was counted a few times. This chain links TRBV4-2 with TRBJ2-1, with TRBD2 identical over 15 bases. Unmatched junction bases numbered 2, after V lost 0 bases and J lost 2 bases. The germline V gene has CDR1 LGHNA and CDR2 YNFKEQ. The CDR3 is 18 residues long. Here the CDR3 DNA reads TGTGCCAGCAGCCAAGAAGGGACTAGCGGGAGGACCTACAATGAGCAGTTCTTC. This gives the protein CASSQEGTSGRTYNEQFF.

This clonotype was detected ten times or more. The CDR3: CASSSHPPQDTDTQYF. CDR3 coding DNA: TGTGCCAGCAGCTCCCATCCCCCGCAGGACACAGATACGCAGTATTTT. This chain links TRBV7-8 with TRBJ2-3; D uncertain. Germline values: CDR1 SGHVS, CDR2 FQNEAQ. Trimming pared 4 bases from V and 2 bases from J, leaving 16 bases between. There are 16 residues in the CDR3. Full variable domain (remainder filled in from reference TRBV7-8 and TRBJ2-3): GAGVSQSPRYKVAKRGQDVALRCDPISGHVSLFWYQQALGQGPEFLTYFQNEAQLDKSGLPSDRFFAERPEGSVSTLKIQRTQQEDSAVYLCASSSHPPQDTDTQYFGPGTRLTVL.

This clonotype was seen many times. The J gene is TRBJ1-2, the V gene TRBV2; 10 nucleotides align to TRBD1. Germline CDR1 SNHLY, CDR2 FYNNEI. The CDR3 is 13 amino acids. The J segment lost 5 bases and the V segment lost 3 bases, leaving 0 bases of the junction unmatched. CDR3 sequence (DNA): TGTGCCAGCAGTGAGGGACAGGGGTATGGCTACACCTTC. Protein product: CASSEGQGYGYTF. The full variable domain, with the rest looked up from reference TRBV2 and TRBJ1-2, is EPEVTQTPSHQVTQMGQEVILRCVPISNHLYFYWYRQILGQKVEFLVSFYNNEISEKSEIFDDQFSVERPDGSNFTLKIRSTKLEDSAMYFCASSEGQGYGYTFGSGTRLTVV.

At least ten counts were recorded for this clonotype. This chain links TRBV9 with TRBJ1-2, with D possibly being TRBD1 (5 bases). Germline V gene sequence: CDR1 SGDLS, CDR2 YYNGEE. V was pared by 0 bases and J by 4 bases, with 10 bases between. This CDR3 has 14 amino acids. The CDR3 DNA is TGTGCCAGCAGCGTAGCAGCTCAGGGCTATGGCTACACCTTC. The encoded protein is CASSVAAQGYGYTF.